Detailed here is one T cell receptor (beta chain). Its antigen is still unknown. This sample was included in a study of CXCR3-negative and CXCR3-positive naive CD8 T cells. Findings of the study overall: A higher hydrophobicity marked the TRB CDR3s of CXCR3-positive naive cells versus CXCR3-negative naive cells. The TRBV-TRBJ usage of naive CXCR3-negative and CXCR3-positive cells was similar, but that of memory cells differed. Naive subsets had comparable surface CD5, so TRB CDR3 properties gauged TCR strength.

The CDR3 runs 14 residues. CDR1 MNHEY and CDR2 SVGAGI come from the germline V gene. 5' RACE that incorporated UMI labels was used to prepare the TRB cDNA libraries. TCRdb re-called the 5' RACE reads, yielding one record per CDR3 amino acid sequence without DNA. The sample totals about 130,000 distinct CDR3 sequences. The sequence was collected from a human donor in good health. Some clones in this sample may be carry-over from other donors' samples. The source material was naive CXCR3+ CD8+ T cells from blood. Indicated subset: CD45RO-CCR7+CD27+CD95- naive CD8+ T cells expressing CXCR3 (TNR3+). The chain is built from TRBV6-5 and TRBJ2-3; TCRdb's D call of TRBD2 is untestable without DNA. This CDR3 is CASREWPGDDTQYF.